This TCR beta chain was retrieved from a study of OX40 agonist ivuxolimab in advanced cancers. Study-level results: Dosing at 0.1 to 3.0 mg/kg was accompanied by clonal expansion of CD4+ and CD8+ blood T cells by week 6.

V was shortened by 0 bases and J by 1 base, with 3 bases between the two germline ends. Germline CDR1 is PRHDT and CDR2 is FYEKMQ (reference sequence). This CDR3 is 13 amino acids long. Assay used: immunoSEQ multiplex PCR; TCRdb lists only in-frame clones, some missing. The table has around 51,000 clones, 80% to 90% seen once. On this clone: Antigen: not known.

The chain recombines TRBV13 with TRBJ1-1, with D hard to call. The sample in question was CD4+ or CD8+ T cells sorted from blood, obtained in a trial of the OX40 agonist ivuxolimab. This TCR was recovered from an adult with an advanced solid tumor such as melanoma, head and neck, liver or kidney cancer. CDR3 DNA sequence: TGTGCCAGCAGCTTAGGGGCGAACACTGAAGCTTTCTTT. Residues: CASSLGANTEAFF. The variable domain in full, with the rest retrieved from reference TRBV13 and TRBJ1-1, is AAGVIQSPRHLIKEKRETATLKCYPIPRHDTVYWYQQGPGQDPQFLISFYEKMQSDKGSIPDRFSAQQFSDYHSELNMSSLELGDSALYFCASSLGANTEAFFGQGTRLTVV.